The entry below gives a single T cell receptor (beta chain) sequence along with its context. Its antigen is not known. The data were produced by immunoSEQ multiplex PCR, yet TCRdb's version contains in-frame clones alone and is incomplete. The table shows around 50,000 clones, with about four fifths occurring only once. The sample is drawn from a study of Tregs in tolerant kidney transplant recipients. The germline V gene encodes CDR1 SGHTA and CDR2 FQGTGA. There are 13 residues in the CDR3. The V and J ends lost 4 bases and 3 bases respectively, with 9 bases between them. Study results and limitations: Validation in larger populations is needed because few patients were studied. This study did not directly address biological reproducibility.

Specimen: CD4+ T cells from blood. The gene calls are TRBV7-3 and TRBJ1-1; D remains ambiguous. The source is a human donor in good health. The CDR3 DNA is TGTGCCAGCAGCTCTCACGGGGACACTGAAGCTTTCTTT. Translating gives CASSSHGDTEAFF.